This T cell receptor (beta chain) was sequenced for a study of cytomegalovirus exposure and HLA in healthy donors. Study outcomes and limitations: It was in a later analysis that TCR association rates were seen to vary by HLA locus, highest for DRB1 and lowest for HLA-C. Using a false discovery rate of 0.05, a later analysis showed that roughly 16,000 TCR beta sequences were associated with HLA alleles. Presence/absence analysis assumed near-uniform sequencing depth across donors.

Primers: 60 Vbeta forward and 13 Jbeta reverse. The protocol was immunoSEQ multiplex PCR, while the TCRdb copy is restricted to in-frame clones and leaves out a portion. Among 95,000 to 150,000 clones listed, under 85% were seen once. Likely unrecorded immune exposures existed in these nominally healthy donors. A remark on this clone: The antigen is undetermined.

V shed 3 bases and J 4 bases; nucleotides not matched to a gene: 10. CDR3 size: 16 residues. Per germline, CDR1 MDHEN and CDR2 SYDVKM. The sequence was obtained from a man younger than 35 in good health and CMV-seropositive. J is TRBJ1-1 and V is TRBV28; 8 bases are a match to TRBD1. Sequenced input: PBMCs. This CDR3 reads CASSLALTGDPTEAFF. The CDR3 DNA is TGTGCCAGCAGTTTGGCCCTGACAGGGGACCCCACTGAAGCTTTCTTT.